One and the same sample provided the 31 T cell receptor beta chains below, sequenced in a study of blood T cell repertoires in COVID-19. Assay used: immunoSEQ multiplex PCR; TCRdb lists only in-frame clones, some missing. Of about 180,000 clones in the sample, about 80% were seen once. Sample: peripheral blood. The receptors were sampled from a man between 70 and 80 years old with active or convalescent COVID-19.

The rearrangement joins TRBV28 to TRBJ1-2; a weak D match, TRBD1 (5 bases). The CDR3 loop spans 13 amino acids. With 5 bases removed from V and 4 bases from J, the gap between germline ends came to 11 bases. CDR1 and CDR2 from the germline V gene are MDHEN and SYDVKM. For the CDR3, the DNA is TGTGCCAGCAGTCCAACGACAGCCTATGGCTACACCTTC. It codes for CASSPTTAYGYTF.

This chain joins TRBV5-1 and TRBJ2-2; D is possibly TRBD1 (5 bases). The CDR3 is 15 amino acids. V dropped 0 bases and J dropped 4 bases, with 10 bases sitting between them. Germline-derived CDR1 and CDR2 are SGHRS and YFSETQ. The CDR3: CASSLGQLSTGELFF. CDR3 in DNA: TGCGCCAGCAGCTTGGGACAGCTCTCCACCGGGGAGCTGTTTTTT.

The chain joins TRBV21-1 to TRBJ2-1; the table's D call TRBD1 went unverified against the DNA. TRBV21-1 has pseudogene status. The CDR3 is 13 amino acids. CDR3 sequence (DNA): TGTGCCAGTAAAGGGGCTAATTACAATGAGCAGTTCTTC. Translation: CASKGANYNEQFF.

V gene TRBV24-1 combines with J gene TRBJ2-2; 7 bases line up with TRBD2. Germline values: CDR1 KGHDR, CDR2 SFDVKD. The CDR3 has 12 amino acids. The J segment lost 3 bases and the V segment lost 9 bases, leaving 0 bases of the junction unmatched. The CDR3 sequence is CATGGDTGELFF. DNA of the CDR3: TGTGCCACCGGGGGGGACACCGGGGAGCTGTTTTTT.

V is TRBV30 and J is TRBJ1-5, with a tentative D call TRBD1 (5 bases). The CDR3 covers 14 residues. Germline loops: CDR1 GTSNPN, CDR2 SVGIG (reference sequence). V lost 5 bases to trimming and J lost 6 bases, with 17 bases between them. The CDR3: CAWAAGSFFQPQHF. CDR3 nucleotide sequence: TGTGCCTGGGCGGCAGGGTCTTTCTTTCAGCCCCAGCATTTT.

The chain is built from TRBV5-4 and TRBJ2-2, with TRBD1 matching 8 bases. This CDR3 has 15 residues. Per germline, CDR1 SGHNT and CDR2 YYREEE (reference sequence). V lost 0 bases, J lost 5 bases, and 3 bases stayed unmatched. As DNA, the CDR3 is TGTGCCAGCAGCTTGGCCAGGGGGCCTACCGGGGAGCTGTTTTTT. It codes for CASSLARGPTGELFF.

The J gene is TRBJ1-1, the V gene TRBV21-1; the D call of TRBD1 is as the table states it, not checked on the DNA. TRBV21-1 is labeled a pseudogene. CDR3 length equals 17 residues. This CDR3 is CASSSRPGGQGAVEAFF. CDR3 bases: TGTGCCAGCAGCTCACGCCCCGGTGGACAGGGGGCTGTTGAAGCTTTCTTT.

The chain has TRBV19 and TRBJ1-1, with D hard to call. The CDR3 covers 13 residues. V was cut by 6 bases and J by 2 bases, with 10 bases left in between. Germline assignment: CDR1 LNHDA and CDR2 SQIVND (reference sequence). The CDR3 sequence is CASRGGYNTEAFF. As DNA, the CDR3 is TGTGCCAGTAGGGGAGGCTATAACACTGAAGCTTTCTTT.

The gene calls are TRBV9 and TRBJ2-7, with TRBD2 matching over 7 bases. V trimming: 2 bases; J trimming: 4 bases; junction bases outside the gene matches: 6. The germline CDR1 and CDR2 sequences are SGDLS and YYNGEE. This CDR3 region has 14 residues. This chain's CDR3 is CASSVAGEGYEQYF. CDR3 nucleotides: TGTGCCAGCAGCGTGGCGGGAGAGGGATACGAGCAGTACTTC.

This sequence joins TRBV11-2 and TRBJ1-6; TRBD1 aligns across 7 bases. CDR1 SGHAT and CDR2 FQNNGV come from the germline V gene. V was clipped by 3 bases and J by 7 bases; unmatched bases: 15. The CDR3 totals 18 residues. The CDR3 nucleotides read TGTGCCAGCAGCTTGCAACCGTCCTACAGGGGCTTGAATTCACCCCTCCACTTT. Translated: CASSLQPSYRGLNSPLHF.

The genes are TRBV5-5 and TRBJ2-5; D gene unclear. V was shortened by 1 base and J by 7 bases, with 11 bases between the two germline ends. The CDR3 loop spans 13 amino acids. The germline V gene has CDR1 SGHKS and CDR2 YYEKEE (reference sequence). The CDR3 reads CASSLLVGGTQYF. CDR3 DNA: TGTGCCAGCAGCTTGTTGGTCGGTGGGACCCAGTACTTC.

The V gene is TRBV6-5, the J gene TRBJ1-3, with D perhaps TRBD1 (6 bases). The CDR3 length is 14 residues. V shed 7 bases and J shed 0 bases, with 10 bases lying between them. Germline values: CDR1 MNHEY, CDR2 SVGAGI. The chain's CDR3 is CASNTGSSGNTIYF. The CDR3 DNA reads TGTGCCAGCAATACAGGGAGCTCTGGAAACACCATATATTTT.

The chain carries TRBV5-1 and TRBJ1-5, with D perhaps matching TRBD1 (5 bases). This CDR3 is built from 14 residues. Trimming cost V 9 bases and J 1 base, with 14 bases left between them. Germline CDR1 is SGHRS and CDR2 is YFSETQ. The CDR3 is CATPGRGSNQPQHF. In DNA, the CDR3 is TGCGCCACCCCGGGACGGGGGAGCAATCAGCCCCAGCATTTT.

The chain links TRBV6-1 to TRBJ2-6, with a possible D match to TRBD1 (6 bases). CDR1 is MNHNS, CDR2 SASEGT, per germline. Trimming left V 0 bases short and J 4 bases short, with 13 bases between. The CDR3 loop spans 17 amino acids. In DNA form, the CDR3 reads TGTGCCAGCAGTGAAGCACCCACAGGGAACGGGGCCAACGTCCTGACTTTC. Its protein product is CASSEAPTGNGANVLTF.

This clone was seen a single time. This chain uses TRBV2 with TRBJ1-3, with no clear D. Trimming removed 6 bases at V and 4 bases at J, with 7 bases between. This CDR3 region has 12 residues. The germline V gene encodes CDR1 SNHLY and CDR2 FYNNEI. The CDR3 is CASSERGNTIYF. The CDR3 coding sequence is TGTGCCAGCAGCGAGAGGGGAAACACCATATATTTT. The full variable domain, completed using reference TRBV2 and TRBJ1-3, is EPEVTQTPSHQVTQMGQEVILRCVPISNHLYFYWYRQILGQKVEFLVSFYNNEISEKSEIFDDQFSVERPDGSNFTLKIRSTKLEDSAMYFCASSERGNTIYFGEGSWLTVV.

This clone was observed a few times. This chain connects TRBV5-6 to TRBJ2-7; 8 nucleotides agree with TRBD2. Per germline, CDR1 SGHDT and CDR2 YYEEEE. J lost 4 bases, V lost 3 bases, and 9 bases had no gene match. This CDR3 comprises 15 residues. CDR3 residues: CASSSKGLAAYEQYF. The CDR3 region has the DNA TGTGCCAGCAGCTCAAAAGGACTAGCAGCTTACGAGCAGTACTTC. Filled out from reference TRBV5-6 and TRBJ2-7, the complete variable domain reads DAGVTQSPTHLIKTRGQQVTLRCSPKSGHDTVSWYQQALGQGPQFIFQYYEEEERQRGNFPDRFSGHQFPNYSSELNVNALLLGDSALYLCASSSKGLAAYEQYFGPGTRLTVT.

This CDR3 is CASDGGAGYGYTF. DNA of the CDR3: TGTGCCAGCGACGGGGGGGCTGGCTATGGCTACACCTTC. The chain is built from TRBV18 and TRBJ1-2; possible D gene TRBD1, 6 bases. The CDR3 spans 13 residues. Trimming shortened V by 8 bases and J by 4 bases, and 14 bases separated the two germline ends. Germline CDR1 reads KGHSH; CDR2 reads LQKENI.

This chain uses TRBV9 with TRBJ2-3, with 8 bases aligning to TRBD1. V lost 4 bases to trimming and J lost 6 bases; unmatched junction nucleotides: 7. The CDR3 sequence is 14 residues long. CDR1 and CDR2 (germline): SGDLS, YYNGEE. This chain's CDR3 is CASSPGTGYDTQYF. CDR3 nucleotides: TGTGCCAGCAGCCCTGGGACAGGATACGATACGCAGTATTTT.

The rearrangement joins TRBV9 to TRBJ1-2; D is possibly TRBD1 (6 bases). The CDR3 is 14 residues long. Germline V CDR1 and CDR2: SGDLS, YYNGEE. The germline V and J ends were trimmed by 4 bases and 12 bases, with 22 bases remaining between them. Here the CDR3 reads CASSRSRDTTINTF. CDR3 nucleotides: TGTGCCAGCAGCAGATCCCGGGACACCACTATTAACACCTTC.

The V and J genes are TRBV2 and TRBJ2-7; 10 nucleotides align to TRBD1. The CDR3 is made up of 13 amino acids. The V gene's germline CDR1 is SNHLY and CDR2 FYNNEI. With 7 bases clipped from V and 5 bases from J, the junction kept 5 bases outside the gene matches. The chain's CDR3 is CASTRQGAHEQYF. Written as DNA, the CDR3 is TGTGCCAGCACACGACAGGGGGCCCACGAGCAGTACTTC. Based on the CDR3 plus reference TRBV2 and TRBJ2-7, the full variable domain is EPEVTQTPSHQVTQMGQEVILRCVPISNHLYFYWYRQILGQKVEFLVSFYNNEISEKSEIFDDQFSVERPDGSNFTLKIRSTKLEDSAMYFCASTRQGAHEQYFGPGTRLTVT.

The genes are TRBV7-9 and TRBJ2-5, with TRBD2 as a possible D gene (6 bases). The CDR3 is 13 amino acids. CDR1 SEHNR and CDR2 FQNEAQ come from the germline V gene (reference sequence). The V end lost 7 bases, the J end lost 3 bases, and 12 bases lay between the germline ends. CDR3 sequence (DNA): TGTGCCAGCAACCACCCTAGCGAAGAGACCCAGTACTTC. Translation: CASNHPSEETQYF.

This chain connects TRBV15 to TRBJ1-1; D is perhaps TRBD1 (6 bases). CDR3 length: 17 amino acids. V lost 7 bases to trimming and J lost 0 bases, with 21 bases between them. Germline CDR1 LNHNV, CDR2 YYDKDF (reference sequence). The DNA of the CDR3 is TGTGCCACCAAGAAGTATAAAGGAACAGGGATGAACACTGAAGCTTTCTTT. Amino acid sequence: CATKKYKGTGMNTEAFF.

V and J are TRBV6-5 and TRBJ2-1, with D perhaps TRBD2 (5 bases). Trimming left V 8 bases short and J 7 bases short, with 6 bases between. This CDR3 has 10 residues. Germline V gives CDR1 MNHEY, CDR2 SVGAGI. The CDR3 DNA reads as TGTGCCAGCGGAGGAAATGAGCAGTTCTTC. Its protein is CASGGNEQFF.

The gene calls are TRBV19 and TRBJ2-5, with D possibly matching TRBD2 (6 bases). Trimming pared 9 bases from V and 5 bases from J, leaving 16 bases between. Germline V gene data show CDR1 as LNHDA and CDR2 as SQIVND (reference sequence). There are 13 residues in the CDR3. CDR3 DNA sequence: TGTGCCAGGTTTGCGGGCAGCGGGGAGACCCAGTACTTC. Translated, it gives CARFAGSGETQYF.

V and J are TRBV7-2 and TRBJ1-4, with a weak D call TRBD1 (5 bases). Germline V lookup: CDR1 SGHTA, CDR2 FQGNSA. V was shortened by 4 bases and J by 7 bases, with 7 bases between the two germline ends. This CDR3 has 12 amino acids. Here the CDR3 reads CASSSTVEKLFF. In DNA, the CDR3 is TGTGCCAGCAGCTCGACAGTTGAAAAACTGTTTTTT.

The rearrangement uses TRBV7-6 and TRBJ1-1; the D gene is possibly TRBD1 (5 bases). The CDR3 covers 14 residues. CDR1 and CDR2 from the germline V gene are SGHVS and FNYEAQ. V lost 1 base and J lost 3, with 9 bases in between. The CDR3 sequence: CASSLEGAHTEAFF. In DNA form, the CDR3 reads TGTGCCAGCAGCTTAGAAGGGGCCCACACTGAAGCTTTCTTT.

This chain links TRBV19 with TRBJ2-1; D gene unclear. CDR1 and CDR2 (germline): LNHDA, SQIVND (reference sequence). Trimming shortened V by 5 bases and J by 3 bases, and 14 bases separated the two germline ends. The CDR3 runs 15 residues. The CDR3, as DNA: TGTGCCAGTAGTCGAAGTGCGGTAGGCTACAATGAGCAGTTCTTC. It yields the protein CASSRSAVGYNEQFF.

V is TRBV11-3 and J is TRBJ2-1, with 10 bases identical to TRBD2. The germline V gene encodes CDR1 SGHNT and CDR2 YENEEA. With V trimmed by 0 bases and J by 5 bases, 10 bases remained unmatched. The CDR3 is 18 residues long. The CDR3 bases are TGTGCCAGCAGCTTAGACGGGCCTAGCGGGAGCGGTCACAATGAGCAGTTCTTC. This codes for CASSLDGPSGSGHNEQFF.

J is TRBJ2-5 and V is TRBV5-1; tentatively, D is TRBD1 (5 bases). Looked up from germline, CDR1 is SGHRS and CDR2 is YFSETQ. Trimming shortened V by 0 bases and J by 7 bases, and 13 bases separated the two germline ends. CDR3 length: 14 amino acids. In DNA form, the CDR3 reads TGCGCCAGCAGCTTGGATCAGGGCGCAGGGACCCAGTACTTC. Residues: CASSLDQGAGTQYF.

The CDR3, as DNA: TGTGCCAGCAGCGGAGCCGGGACAGGGTACCAGCCCCAGCATTTT. It specifies CASSGAGTGYQPQHF. This chain connects TRBV9 to TRBJ1-5; 9 bases agree with TRBD1. CDR1 is SGDLS, CDR2 YYNGEE, per germline. This CDR3 region has 15 residues. After removal of 3 bases from V and 7 bases from J, the junction contained 8 bases not matched to a gene. Based on the CDR3 plus reference TRBV9 and TRBJ1-5, the full variable domain is DSGVTQTPKHLITATGQRVTLRCSPRSGDLSVYWYQQSLDQGLQFLIQYYNGEERAKGNILERFSAQQFPDLHSELNLSSLELGDSALYFCASSGAGTGYQPQHFGDGTRLSIL.

This clone is a singleton in its sample. The genes are TRBV19 and TRBJ2-1, with 10 bases identical to TRBD2. Germline trimming cut 7 bases from V and 0 bases from J; bases unmatched to any gene: 6. Germline CDR1 is LNHDA and CDR2 is SQIVND (reference sequence). CDR3 length: 16 amino acids. The CDR3 sequence is CASKSSGGRSYNEQFF. DNA for the CDR3: TGTGCCAGTAAATCTAGCGGGGGACGCTCCTACAATGAGCAGTTCTTC. The whole variable domain, filled in from reference TRBV19 and TRBJ2-1, reads DGGITQSPKYLFRKEGQNVTLSCEQNLNHDAMYWYRQDPGQGLRLIYYSQIVNDFQKGDIAEGYSVSREKKESFPLTVTSAQKNPTAFYLCASKSSGGRSYNEQFFGPGTRLTVL.